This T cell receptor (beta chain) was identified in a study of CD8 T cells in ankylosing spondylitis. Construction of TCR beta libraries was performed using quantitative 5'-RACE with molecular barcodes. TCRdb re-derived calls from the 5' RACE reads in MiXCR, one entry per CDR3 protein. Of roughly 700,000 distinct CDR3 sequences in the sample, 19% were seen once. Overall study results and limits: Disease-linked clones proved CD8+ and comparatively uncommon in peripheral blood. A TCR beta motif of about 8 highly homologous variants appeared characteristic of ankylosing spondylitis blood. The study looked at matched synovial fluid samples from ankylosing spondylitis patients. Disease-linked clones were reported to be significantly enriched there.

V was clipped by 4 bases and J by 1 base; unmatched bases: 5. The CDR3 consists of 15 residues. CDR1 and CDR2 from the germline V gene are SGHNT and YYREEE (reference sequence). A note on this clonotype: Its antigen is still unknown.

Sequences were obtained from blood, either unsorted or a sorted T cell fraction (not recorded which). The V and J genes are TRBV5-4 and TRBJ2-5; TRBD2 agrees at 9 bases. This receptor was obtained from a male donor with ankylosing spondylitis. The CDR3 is CASSNLLAGQETQYF. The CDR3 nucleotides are TGTGCCAGCAGCAACCTACTAGCGGGCCAAGAGACCCAGTACTTC.